Listed below are T cell receptor beta chains from one sample, sequenced in a study of control samples from healthy donors and cancer patients. The data were produced by immunoSEQ multiplex PCR, yet TCRdb's version contains in-frame clones alone and is incomplete. The top ten hold more than 4% of the sample, which has under 150,000 clones, around 86% seen once. The specimen sequenced was blood. Receptors originate from a man aged 25-45 years in good health. CDR3s include the opening cysteine and the closing phenylalanine or tryptophan. Each record gives: clone size, V gene, D gene, J gene, CDR3 DNA, CDR3 protein. D genes are given only for firm matches. A clone size is listed for some rows: how often the clone was seen (once, few, many), or a class if it is expanded.

once	TRBV4-1	TRBD1	TRBJ2-5	TGCGCCAGCAGCCAACAAGGGACAGATGAAGAGACCCAGTACTTC	CASSQQGTDEETQYF
.	TRBV5-4	TRBD2	TRBJ2-2	TGTGCCAGCAGCTTCCTTAGCGGGATGAACACCGGGGAGCTGTTTTTT	CASSFLSGMNTGELFF
.	TRBV7-2	TRBD1	TRBJ1-4	TGTGCCAGCAGCCCCTGGGACAGGGAGGACGAAAAACTGTTTTTT	CASSPWDREDEKLFF
.	TRBV27	TRBD1	TRBJ1-2	TGTGCCAGCAGTGATAGGGACAGGGGCCTGGGTGGCTACACCTTC	CASSDRDRGLGGYTF
.	TRBV7-2	TRBD2	TRBJ2-3	TGTGCCAGCAGCTTAGGTAGCGGGATAGGCACAGATACGCAGTATTTT	CASSLGSGIGTDTQYF
.	TRBV4-1	.	TRBJ1-5	TGCGCCAGCAGCCAGTCGGGGGGTGGCAATCAGCCCCAGCATTTT	CASSQSGGGNQPQHF
.	TRBV29-1	.	TRBJ2-6	TGCAGCGTTGAGTGGCAGGCCTCTGGGGCCAACGTCCTGACTTTC	CSVEWQASGANVLTF
.	TRBV2	TRBD1	TRBJ2-7	TGTGCCAGCAATGGGGGACAGTATATCTCCTACGAGCAGTACTTC	CASNGGQYISYEQYF
.	TRBV11-3	.	TRBJ1-1	TGTGCCAGCAGCTTAGGATATAGGGACCAAAACACTGAAGCTTTCTTT	CASSLGYRDQNTEAFF
.	TRBV4-2	.	TRBJ2-7	TGTGCCAGCAGCCAAACAATCTCCTACGAGCAGTACTTC	CASSQTISYEQYF
.	TRBV19	.	TRBJ1-5	TGTGCCAGTAGTACCCAGGAACAGGTGCGCAATCAGCCCCAGCATTTT	CASSTQEQVRNQPQHF
.	TRBV7-9	TRBD1	TRBJ2-7	TGTGCCAGCAGCTTACTCGTGACAGGGTACCACGAGCAGTACTTC	CASSLLVTGYHEQYF
.	TRBV4-3	TRBD2	TRBJ2-4	TGCGCCAGCAGCCGCGGTTTAGCGGGAGTGTCGGTCAAAAACATTCAGTACTTC	CASSRGLAGVSVKNIQYF
.	TRBV27	.	TRBJ1-1	TGTGCCAGCAGTGGAGGGTCCCCAGGAGCTTTCTTT	CASSGGSPGAFF
.	TRBV6-5	.	TRBJ2-3	TGTGCCAGCAGTTACGAACGGACTATGCCAGATACGCAGTATTTT	CASSYERTMPDTQYF
.	TRBV7-2	TRBD1	TRBJ2-7	TGTGCCAGCAGCCTTGGACAGGGTGCGTACGAGCAGTACTTC	CASSLGQGAYEQYF
.	TRBV6-1	TRBD1	TRBJ2-2	TGTGCCAGCTGTGAAGTTTCAGGGGGCGCGCCCGGGGAGCTGTTTTTT	CASCEVSGGAPGELFF
.	TRBV27	TRBD2	TRBJ2-5	TGTGCCAGCAGATCCCAATCAAGGGGACTAGCGGGGCAAGAGACCCAGTACTTC	CASRSQSRGLAGQETQYF
.	TRBV27	TRBD1	TRBJ1-1	TGTGCCAGCAGTTCATCTTCGACAGGGGTGAACACTGAAGCTTTCTTT	CASSSSSTGVNTEAFF
.	TRBV6-5	.	TRBJ1-2	TGTGCCAGCAGTAGGGAGCAGGGAGGAGGCTACACCTTC	CASSREQGGGYTF
.	TRBV10-3	TRBD1	TRBJ2-7	TGTGCCATCCGTGAGGGGACAGGGTCTACCGAGCAGTACTTC	CAIREGTGSTEQYF
.	TRBV9	TRBD1	TRBJ2-1	TGTGCCAGCAGCGTCTTCTCGGGACAGGGAGCAGGCAATGAGCAGTTCTTC	CASSVFSGQGAGNEQFF
.	TRBV5-1	.	TRBJ1-5	TGCGCCAGCAGTGTAGGCAATAATCAGCCCCAGCATTTT	CASSVGNNQPQHF
.	TRBV6-6	TRBD2	TRBJ2-7	TGTGCCAGCAGTCAGCGGGGGCCCTACGAGCAGTACTTC	CASSQRGPYEQYF
.	TRBV6-5	.	TRBJ1-5	TGTGCCAGCAGTCATTACTCCCAGCCCCAGCATTTT	CASSHYSQPQHF
.	TRBV7-2	TRBD2	TRBJ2-5	TGTGCCAGCACCCCCCGGCGGGGAGGGGAGACCCAGTACTTC	CASTPRRGGETQYF
.	TRBV27	.	TRBJ2-1	TGTGCCAGCAGTTTATCGTCCGGGAATGAGCAGTTCTTC	CASSLSSGNEQFF
.	TRBV7-2	TRBD1	TRBJ1-5	TGTGCCAGCAGCTTAGCTAGGGGGCAGGGGGGCAATCAGCCCCAGCATTTT	CASSLARGQGGNQPQHF
.	TRBV4-3	.	TRBJ2-1	TGCGCCAGCAGCCAAGAGGGGGCTACCCGGGCTGAGCAGTTCTTC	CASSQEGATRAEQFF
.	TRBV5-6	.	TRBJ2-5	TGTGCCAGCAGCTGGGGGCGGGAGACCCAGTACTTC	CASSWGRETQYF
.	TRBV7-2	.	TRBJ2-3	TGTGCCAGCACCACCCTGGGCCGAGATACGCAGTATTTT	CASTTLGRDTQYF
.	TRBV6-5	TRBD1	TRBJ2-7	TGTGCCAGTATCTTAACAGGGGGCGTTTACGAGCAGTACTTC	CASILTGGVYEQYF
few	TRBV29-1	TRBD1	TRBJ1-2	TGCAGCGTCCGCGCAGGGGGGACATCTGGCTACACCTTC	CSVRAGGTSGYTF
.	TRBV19	TRBD1	TRBJ2-7	TGTGCCAGTGAGGGGGCGGGCGAGCAGTACTTC	CASEGAGEQYF